This T cell receptor beta chain comes out of a study of monozygotic twins with inflammatory bowel disease. The CDR3 totals 16 residues. Germline V CDR1 and CDR2: SGHTA, FQGNSA. UMIs with a 6-nucleotide sample barcode were added by template switching. With the 5' RACE reads reprocessed, TCRdb shows one record per CDR3 protein and no DNA. The sample data list more than 300,000 distinct CDR3 sequences. With regard to this clonotype: Its antigen is still unknown.

General study results and limits: Lower sharing of clonotypes with other individuals was seen in IBD patients than in healthy twins. This was most marked in patients showing signs of disease activity. The data gave no support to a single strong IBD-associated signal or clonotype.

The source is a human donor with ulcerative colitis or Crohn's disease, or a healthy co-twin of an affected twin (not recorded which). The chain combines TRBV7-2 with TRBJ2-5; TCRdb gives TRBD1 as the D gene, but with no DNA this cannot be confirmed. Sequenced sample: blood. CDR3 loop: CASSLAQTGRGETQYF.